These 3 T cell receptor beta chains were sequenced from one sample in a study of cytomegalovirus exposure and HLA in healthy donors. Amplification used 60 Vbeta primers and 13 Jbeta primers. Profiled with immunoSEQ multiplex PCR; TCRdb holds only in-frame clones, not every one. The repertoire has about 180,000 clones, roughly four fifths of them found once; the top ten carry over 2.5%. Material for sequencing was PBMCs. All receptors come from a male donor in good health and CMV-seronegative.

The V call is TRBV28, the J call TRBJ1-5; tentative D call: TRBD1 (5 bases). The CDR3 is made up of 15 amino acids. CDR1 and CDR2 from the germline V gene are MDHEN and SYDVKM. V lost 3 bases, J lost 0 bases, and 9 bases lay in between. This chain's CDR3 is CASSLRQISNQPQHF. The CDR3 DNA is TGTGCCAGCAGTTTGCGACAGATTAGCAATCAGCCCCAGCATTTT.

This clone was observed a handful of times. V usage is TRBV6-5 and J usage is TRBJ1-5; 8 bases fit TRBD1. Losses at the gene ends were 8 bases for V and 0 bases for J; bases not matched to a gene: 0. Germline V gene lookup returns CDR1 MNHEY and CDR2 SVGAGI. The CDR3 contains 13 residues. The CDR3 here is CASGQGSNQPQHF. The DNA of the CDR3 is TGTGCCAGCGGACAGGGTAGCAATCAGCCCCAGCATTTT.

This chain joins TRBV21-1 and TRBJ1-5; TRBD1 is the table's D call, not checked against the DNA. TRBV21-1 is classified as a pseudogene. The CDR3 is made up of 17 amino acids. CDR3 amino acids: CARAPGGNRASNQPQHF. CDR3 bases: TGTGCCCGAGCCCCCGGCGGTAACAGGGCCAGCAATCAGCCCCAGCATTTT.